This is a list of T cell receptor beta chains from one sample in a study of human T cells and chemical hapten exposure. TCRdb passed the RACE reads through MiXCR, listing each CDR3 protein once. This table has roughly 60,000 distinct CDR3 sequences, roughly 6.7% appearing once. The source was whole blood, collected in connection with sensitization to the hapten diphenylcyclopropenone (DPC). These TCRs come from a woman in her thirties with alopecia areata. Some clones in this sample may be carry-over from other donors' samples. Both conserved end residues are part of each CDR3.

>TRBJ1-6|TRBV7-6
CASSLAGPDNSPLHF
>TRBJ1-6|TRBV7-2
CASSPRRQGGPYSPLHF
>TRBJ1-1|TRBV29-1
CSVEGGSSLNTEAFF
>TRBJ2-3|TRBV7-8
CASSPAGWGPTTQSTDTQYF
>TRBJ1-1|TRBV18
CASSPGTRRTEAFF
>TRBJ2-3|TRBV9
CASSVGRGGRVDTQYF
>TRBJ1-1|TRBV3-1
CASSQGSQPNTEAFF
>TRBJ2-6|TRBV12-3/TRBV12-4
CASSFYQGYSGANVLTF
>TRBJ2-5|TRBV20-1
CSANEGGVQTQYF
>TRBJ1-1|TRBV15
CATSGSLQGRTEAFF
>TRBJ2-1|TRBV18
CASSPPGLADYNEQFF
>TRBJ1-1|TRBV7-6
CASSTRDSGGTEAFF
>TRBJ1-5|TRBV29-1
CSGGQGKGQPQHF
>TRBJ2-1|TRBV7-9
CASSRRDNEQFF
>TRBJ2-3|TRBV12-3/TRBV12-4
CASSFLPRLAESTDTQYF
>TRBJ1-3|TRBV7-2
CASSLTSPTIYF
>TRBJ2-2|TRBV29-1
CSVRDRAGELFF
>TRBJ2-2|TRBV5-4
CASSLISGELFF
>TRBJ2-3|TRBV10-3
CAIRLAGGTDTQYF
>TRBJ1-2|TRBV7-3
CASSPDRSYGYTF
>TRBJ2-3|TRBV5-6
CASSLRGGAPDTQYF
>TRBJ1-1|TRBV18
CASSPLRTGAADTEAFF
>TRBJ1-3|TRBV5-1
CASSPDARSSGNTIYF
>TRBJ2-1|TRBV15
CATSTPGTSPHNEQFF
>TRBJ1-4|TRBV12-3/TRBV12-4
CASSPRQGGKLFF
>TRBJ1-1|TRBV25-1
CASRAETPLTEAFF
>TRBJ2-1|TRBV29-1
CSVEEDAEQFF
>TRBJ2-3|TRBV5-1
CASSRTSGDDTQYF
>TRBJ1-1|TRBV27
CASSLHTNTEAFF
>TRBJ1-1|TRBV3-1
CASSQGMNTEAFF
>TRBJ2-3|TRBV12-3/TRBV12-4
CASSFIKVWNTFRKSSTDTQYF
>TRBJ1-2|TRBV5-1
CASSPPTGEENGYTF
>TRBJ2-5|TRBV28
CASSLFGQTQETQYF
>TRBJ2-7|TRBV11-3
CASSPGGGAGATGEQYF
>TRBJ2-1|TRBV2
CASSVIPLAGVGEQFF
>TRBJ2-3|TRBV12-3/TRBV12-4
CASSRTGISTDTQYF
>TRBJ2-4|TRBV2
CASSLREILAKNIQYF
>TRBJ1-2|TRBV5-5
CASSSTGGTSRRDGYTF
>TRBJ2-5|TRBV29-1
CSVEDRASVSRAQYF
>TRBJ2-7|TRBV5-4
CASSSRDGSLLSYEQYF
>TRBJ1-1|TRBV10-3
CAISLQGVNTEAFF
>TRBJ2-7|TRBV7-9
CASSLITIGYEQYF
>TRBJ2-2|TRBV19
CASSLRTGSDTGELFF